This T cell receptor beta chain emerged from a study of T cells in Graves' hyperthyroidism and ophthalmopathy. Turning to the study itself: Peripheral blood collection took place at initial diagnosis, before any treatment. Study results and caveats: From stable hyperthyroidism, ophthalmopathy was separated by a 13 V-J model. Researchers found most expanded thyroid clonotypes above 0.001 in blood as well.

The TCR beta CDR3 regions underwent amplification using RNA transcripts as the source. Carried out on the TCR CDR3, a first-round RT-PCR used the HTBI primer set. MiXCR was run by TCRdb on the multiplex PCR reads, yielding one entry per CDR3 protein. The table shows about 640,000 distinct CDR3 sequences, with about 20% occurring only once. Diagnoses were established using clinical symptoms, serum thyroxine and TRAb, thyroid ultrasound and orbital computed tomography. This clonotype was observed a few times. What it recognizes is unknown. The specimen sequenced was blood. This TCR derives from a man aged 30 to 39 with Graves' ophthalmopathy.

The CDR3 nucleotides are TGTGCCAGCGGCCACGGACTAGCGGGAGGGCCAAGCGCCTACAATGAGCAGTTCTTC. Translated, it gives CASGHGLAGGPSAYNEQFF. This rearrangement joins TRBV13 to TRBJ2-1; 15 bases agree with TRBD2. V was clipped by 8 bases and J by 2 bases; unmatched bases: 13. Looked up from germline, CDR1 is PRHDT and CDR2 is FYEKMQ (reference sequence). CDR3 length: 19 residues. The variable domain in full, completed from reference TRBV13 and TRBJ2-1, reads AAGVIQSPRHLIKEKRETATLKCYPIPRHDTVYWYQQGPGQDPQFLISFYEKMQSDKGSIPDRFSAQQFSDYHSELNMSSLELGDSALYFCASGHGLAGGPSAYNEQFFGPGTRLTVL.